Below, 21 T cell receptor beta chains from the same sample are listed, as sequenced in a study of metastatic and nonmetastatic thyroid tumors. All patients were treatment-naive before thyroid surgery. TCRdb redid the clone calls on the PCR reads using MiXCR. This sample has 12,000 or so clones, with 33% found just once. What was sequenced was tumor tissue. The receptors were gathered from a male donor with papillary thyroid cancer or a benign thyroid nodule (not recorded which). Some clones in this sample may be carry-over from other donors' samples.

The CDR3 DNA follows: TGCAGCGCTAGGACAGGTGGAAGCAATCAGCCCCAGCATTTT. Its protein product is CSARTGGSNQPQHF. The gene calls are TRBV29-1 and TRBJ1-5; 7 nucleotides align to TRBD1. The V gene's germline CDR1 is SQVTM and CDR2 ANQGSEA. The CDR3 runs 14 residues. J lost 1 base, V lost 7 bases, and 7 bases had no gene match.

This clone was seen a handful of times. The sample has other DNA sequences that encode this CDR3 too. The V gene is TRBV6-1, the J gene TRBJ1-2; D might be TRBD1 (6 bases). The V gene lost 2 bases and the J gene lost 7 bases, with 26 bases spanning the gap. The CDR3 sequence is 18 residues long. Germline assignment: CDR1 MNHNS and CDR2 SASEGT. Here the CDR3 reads CASSELLLRRTVVRGYTF. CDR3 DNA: TGTGCCAGCAGTGAACTGCTCCTTAGGAGGACAGTCGTGCGTGGCTACACCTTC.

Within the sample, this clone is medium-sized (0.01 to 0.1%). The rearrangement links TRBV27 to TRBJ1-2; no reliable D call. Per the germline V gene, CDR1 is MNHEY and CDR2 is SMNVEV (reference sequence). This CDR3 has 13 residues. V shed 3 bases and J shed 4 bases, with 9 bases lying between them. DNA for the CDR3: TGTGCCAGCAGTTTGAGGTCTGGCTATGGCTACACCTTC. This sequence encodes CASSLRSGYGYTF.

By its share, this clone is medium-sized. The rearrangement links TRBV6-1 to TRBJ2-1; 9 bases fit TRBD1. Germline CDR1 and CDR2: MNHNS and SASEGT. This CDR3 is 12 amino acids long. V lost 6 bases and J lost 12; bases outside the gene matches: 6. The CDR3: CASRGQGPVQFF. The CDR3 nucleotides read TGTGCCAGCAGAGGACAGGGGCCCGTGCAGTTCTTC.

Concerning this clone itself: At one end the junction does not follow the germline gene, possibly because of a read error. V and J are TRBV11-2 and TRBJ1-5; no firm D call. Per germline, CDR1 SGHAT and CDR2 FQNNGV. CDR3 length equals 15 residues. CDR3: CASSLMGNSDQPQHF. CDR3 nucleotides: TGTGCCAGCAGCTTGATGGGTAATAGCGATCAGCCCCAGCATTTT.

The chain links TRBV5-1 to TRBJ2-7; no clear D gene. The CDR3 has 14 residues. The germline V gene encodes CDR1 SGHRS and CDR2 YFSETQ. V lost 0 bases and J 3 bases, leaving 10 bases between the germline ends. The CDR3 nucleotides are TGCGCCAGCAGCTTGGGGGCAGTGCGCTACGAGCAGTACTTC. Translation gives CASSLGAVRYEQYF.

CDR3 bases: TGTGCCAGCAGCCGACTAGCGGGAGCGCCCCGTGAGCAGTTCTTC. Encoded protein: CASSRLAGAPREQFF. This chain uses TRBV6-1 with TRBJ2-1; 12 positions match TRBD2. Trimming took 6 bases from V and 9 from J; bases not matched to a gene: 9. The CDR3 contains 15 residues. Germline CDR1 and CDR2: MNHNS and SASEGT.

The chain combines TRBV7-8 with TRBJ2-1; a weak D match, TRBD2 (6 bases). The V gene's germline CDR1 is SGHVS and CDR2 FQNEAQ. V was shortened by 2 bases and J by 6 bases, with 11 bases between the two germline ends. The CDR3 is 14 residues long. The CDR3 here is CASSLRTTLNEQFF. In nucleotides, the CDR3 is TGTGCCAGCAGCTTAAGGACTACCCTCAATGAGCAGTTCTTC. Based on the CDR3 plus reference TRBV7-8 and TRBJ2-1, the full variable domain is GAGVSQSPRYKVAKRGQDVALRCDPISGHVSLFWYQQALGQGPEFLTYFQNEAQLDKSGLPSDRFFAERPEGSVSTLKIQRTQQEDSAVYLCASSLRTTLNEQFFGPGTRLTVL.

In nucleotides, the CDR3 is TGTGCCAGCAGTTACTGGACCGACTTCGGCTACACCTTC. Translation gives CASSYWTDFGYTF. The rearrangement joins TRBV6-6 to TRBJ1-2, with D unclear. This CDR3 region has 13 residues. Per germline, CDR1 MNHNY and CDR2 SVGAGI (reference sequence). V shed 1 base and J shed 8 bases, with 11 bases lying between them.

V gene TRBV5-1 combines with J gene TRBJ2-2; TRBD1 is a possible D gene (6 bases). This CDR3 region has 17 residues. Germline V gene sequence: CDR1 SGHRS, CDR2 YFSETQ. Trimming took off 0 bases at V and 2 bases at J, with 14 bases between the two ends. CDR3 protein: CASSLGHRDPNTGELFF. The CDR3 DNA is TGCGCCAGCAGCTTGGGACACAGGGATCCCAACACCGGGGAGCTGTTTTTT.

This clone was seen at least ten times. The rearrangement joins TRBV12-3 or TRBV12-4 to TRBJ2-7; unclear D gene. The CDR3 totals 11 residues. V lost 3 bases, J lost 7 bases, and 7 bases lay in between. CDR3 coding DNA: TGTGCCAGCAGTTTTTTGGGTGAGCAGTACTTC. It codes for CASSFLGEQYF.

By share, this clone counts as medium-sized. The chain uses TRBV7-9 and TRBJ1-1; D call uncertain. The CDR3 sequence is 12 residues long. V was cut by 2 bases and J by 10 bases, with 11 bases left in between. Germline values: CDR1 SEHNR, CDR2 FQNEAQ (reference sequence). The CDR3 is CASSLSGSPAFF. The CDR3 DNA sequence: TGTGCCAGCAGCTTAAGTGGATCCCCAGCTTTCTTT.

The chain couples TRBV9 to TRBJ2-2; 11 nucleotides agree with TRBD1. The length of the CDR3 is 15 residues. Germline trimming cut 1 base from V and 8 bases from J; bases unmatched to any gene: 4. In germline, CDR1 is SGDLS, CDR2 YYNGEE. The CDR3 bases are TGTGCCAGCAGCGTACGGGACAGGGGGAGTGGGGAGCTGTTTTTT. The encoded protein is CASSVRDRGSGELFF.

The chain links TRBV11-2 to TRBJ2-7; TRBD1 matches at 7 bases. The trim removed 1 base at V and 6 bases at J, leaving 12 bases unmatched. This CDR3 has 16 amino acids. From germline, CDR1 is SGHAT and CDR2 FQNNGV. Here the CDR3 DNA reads TGTGCCAGCAGCTTAGTTACACAGGGGAGCCTCGGCGAGCAGTACTTC. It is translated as CASSLVTQGSLGEQYF.

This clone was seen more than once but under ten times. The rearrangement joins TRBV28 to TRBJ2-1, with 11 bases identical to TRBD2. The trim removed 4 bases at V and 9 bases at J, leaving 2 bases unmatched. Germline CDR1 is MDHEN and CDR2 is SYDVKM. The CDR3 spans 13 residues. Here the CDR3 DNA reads TGTGCCAGCAGTTGGGGGACTAGCGGTGAGCAGTTCTTC. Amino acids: CASSWGTSGEQFF.

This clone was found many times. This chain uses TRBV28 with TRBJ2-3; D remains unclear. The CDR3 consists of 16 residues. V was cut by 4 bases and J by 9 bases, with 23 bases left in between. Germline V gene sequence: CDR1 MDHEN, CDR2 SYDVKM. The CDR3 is CASSSILGRLEGTQYF. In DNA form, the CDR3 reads TGTGCCAGCAGTTCTATCCTCGGCAGGCTAGAAGGGACGCAGTATTTT.

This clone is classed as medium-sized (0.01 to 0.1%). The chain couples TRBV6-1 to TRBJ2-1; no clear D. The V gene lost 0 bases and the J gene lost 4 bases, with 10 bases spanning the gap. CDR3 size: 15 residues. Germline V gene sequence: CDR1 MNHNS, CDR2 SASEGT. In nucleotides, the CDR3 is TGTGCCAGCAGTGAAGCAGGAGACCCTTACAATGAGCAGTTCTTC. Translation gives CASSEAGDPYNEQFF.

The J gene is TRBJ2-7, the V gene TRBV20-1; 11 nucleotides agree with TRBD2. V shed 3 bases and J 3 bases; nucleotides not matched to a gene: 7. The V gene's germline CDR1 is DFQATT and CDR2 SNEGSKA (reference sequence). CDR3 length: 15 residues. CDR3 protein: CSASDTSGGIYEQYF. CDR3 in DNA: TGCAGTGCTAGTGATACTAGCGGGGGAATCTACGAGCAGTACTTC.

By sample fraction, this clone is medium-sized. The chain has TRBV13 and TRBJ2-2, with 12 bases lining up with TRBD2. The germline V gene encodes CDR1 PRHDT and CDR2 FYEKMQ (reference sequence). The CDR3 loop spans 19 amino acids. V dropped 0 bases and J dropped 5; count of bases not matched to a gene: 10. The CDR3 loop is CASSLGRLAGASGTGELFF. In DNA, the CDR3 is TGTGCCAGCAGCTTAGGCCGACTAGCGGGGGCGTCAGGAACCGGGGAGCTGTTTTTT. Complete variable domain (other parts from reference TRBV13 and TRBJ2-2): AAGVIQSPRHLIKEKRETATLKCYPIPRHDTVYWYQQGPGQDPQFLISFYEKMQSDKGSIPDRFSAQQFSDYHSELNMSSLELGDSALYFCASSLGRLAGASGTGELFFGEGSRLTVL.

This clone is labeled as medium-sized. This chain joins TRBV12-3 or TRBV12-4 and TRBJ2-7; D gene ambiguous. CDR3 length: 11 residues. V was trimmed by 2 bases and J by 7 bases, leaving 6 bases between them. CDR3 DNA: TGTGCCAGCAGTTTATCGTTGGAGCAGTACTTC. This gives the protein CASSLSLEQYF.

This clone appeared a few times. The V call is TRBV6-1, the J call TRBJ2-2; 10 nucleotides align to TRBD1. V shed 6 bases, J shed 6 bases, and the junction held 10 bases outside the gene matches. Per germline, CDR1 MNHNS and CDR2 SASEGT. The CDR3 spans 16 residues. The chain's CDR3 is CASRKTGGDNAGELFF. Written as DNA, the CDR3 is TGTGCCAGCAGGAAGACAGGGGGCGATAATGCCGGGGAGCTGTTTTTT.